This entry describes one T cell receptor (beta chain). The data are from a study of T cell responses to AZD1222 COVID-19 vaccine. TCRdb keeps only in-frame clones here, not all; method: immunoSEQ multiplex PCR. The table has roughly 120,000 clones, roughly 84% seen once. The V and J ends lost 4 bases and 4 bases, in that order; junction bases with no gene match: 5. The CDR3 loop spans 15 amino acids. Germline V lookup: CDR1 MRHNA, CDR2 SNTAGT. The specimen was peripheral blood, collected on day 0 of AZD1222 vaccination. The V gene is TRBV6-4, the J gene TRBJ2-1, with TRBD2 identical over 9 bases. This clonotype originated in an adult in good health. CDR3 in amino acids: CASSVESGGYNEQFF. CDR3 nucleotides: TGTGCCAGCAGTGTGGAGAGCGGGGGGTACAATGAGCAGTTCTTC.